A selection of T cell receptor beta chains follows, all from one sample in a study of cytomegalovirus exposure and HLA in healthy donors. This table comes from immunoSEQ multiplex PCR, and its TCRdb copy is limited to in-frame clones, with some not included. The data show about 150,000 clones, roughly 89% seen once. Material: PBMCs. The receptors here all came from a woman between 18 and 30 years old in good health and CMV-seropositive. CDR3s include the opening cysteine and the closing phenylalanine or tryptophan. A D gene is named only where the DNA matches it firmly. Not all rows give a size; the values are once, few, many and, for expanded clones, a class.

clone_size j_call v_call d_call cdr3_aa cdr3_nt
. TRBJ1-2 TRBV7-2 TRBD1 CASSLVVGGAKGGYTF TGTGCCAGCAGCTTAGTAGTAGGGGGCGCGAAGGGCGGCTACACCTTC
. TRBJ2-7 TRBV11-2 . CASSLAQGSRYEQYF TGTGCCAGCAGCTTAGCCCAGGGGTCTCGCTACGAGCAGTACTTC
. TRBJ1-1 TRBV5-1 . CASSLTTTADRKPTEAFF TGCGCCAGCAGTTTAACCACCACAGCGGATCGCAAGCCGACTGAAGCTTTCTTT
. TRBJ1-2 TRBV7-9 TRBD1 CASSAGTGLTNYGYTF TGTGCCAGCAGCGCAGGGACAGGCCTAACTAACTATGGCTACACCTTC
. TRBJ2-1 TRBV6-6 TRBD2 CASRTGGANEQFF TGTGCCAGCAGGACCGGGGGGGCCAATGAGCAGTTCTTC
few TRBJ2-2 TRBV5-4 TRBD1 CASSLDDRGTGELFF TGTGCCAGCAGCTTGGACGACAGGGGAACCGGGGAGCTGTTTTTT
. TRBJ1-3 TRBV19 TRBD1 CASKQGPAYSGNTIYF TGTGCCAGTAAACAGGGGCCCGCATACTCTGGAAACACCATATATTTT
. TRBJ1-4 TRBV13 TRBD1 CASSFSLTGAKNEKLFF TGTGCCAGCAGCTTTTCGTTAACAGGGGCGAAGAATGAAAAACTGTTTTTT
. TRBJ1-3 TRBV19 TRBD1 CASSTTGAGNTIYF TGTGCCAGTAGTACAACAGGGGCTGGAAACACCATATATTTT
. TRBJ1-1 TRBV10-3 TRBD1 CAISVKGGDTEAFF TGTGCCATCAGTGTGAAAGGGGGCGACACTGAAGCTTTCTTT
. TRBJ1-1 TRBV20-1 . CSAKRDTEAFF TGCAGTGCAAAGAGGGACACTGAAGCTTTCTTT
. TRBJ1-1 TRBV6-6 . CASSFPAGYLGTEAFF TGTGCCAGCAGTTTTCCCGCAGGGTACTTGGGCACTGAAGCTTTCTTT
. TRBJ1-2 TRBV7-9 TRBD1 CASSLGQGGNGYTF TGTGCCAGCAGCTTGGGACAGGGTGGGAATGGCTACACCTTC
. TRBJ1-6 TRBV7-2 . CASSPQGLALHF TGTGCCAGCAGCCCCCAGGGTTTGGCCCTCCACTTT
once TRBJ1-1 TRBV4-2 TRBD1 CASRDRGASTEAFF TGTGCCAGCAGAGACAGGGGTGCGAGCACTGAAGCTTTCTTT
. TRBJ1-1 TRBV29-1 . CSVDDRLNTEAFF TGCAGCGTTGATGACAGGCTGAACACTGAAGCTTTCTTT
. TRBJ1-1 TRBV30 . CAWSVFDTEAFF TGTGCCTGGAGTGTTTTCGACACTGAAGCTTTCTTT
once TRBJ1-1 TRBV15 TRBD1 CATSRERTGGVKNTEAFF TGTGCCACCAGCAGAGAACGAACAGGGGGCGTGAAGAACACTGAAGCTTTCTTT
. TRBJ2-1 TRBV11-2 TRBD1 CASDPFDRGHNEQFF TGTGCCAGCGACCCGTTCGACAGGGGGCATAATGAGCAGTTCTTC
many TRBJ1-2 TRBV6-5 . CASSPLGGFYGYTF TGTGCCAGCAGTCCCCTCGGGGGGTTCTATGGCTACACCTTC
. TRBJ1-2 TRBV7-2 . CASSPGSYGYTF TGTGCCAGCAGCCCCGGTTCCTATGGCTACACCTTC
. TRBJ1-3 TRBV9 . CASSSGQSSGNTIYF TGTGCCAGCAGCTCCGGACAGAGCTCTGGAAACACCATATATTTT
few TRBJ2-5 TRBV2 . CASMEGRRVETQYF TGTGCCAGCATGGAGGGCCGTCGGGTCGAGACCCAGTACTTC
. TRBJ1-4 TRBV5-1 . CASSFGSRFTTNEKLFF TGCGCCAGCAGCTTTGGCAGTCGATTTACAACTAATGAAAAACTGTTTTTT
few TRBJ1-1 TRBV27 TRBD1 CASSFSGTGGRVTEAFF TGTGCCAGCAGTTTCTCCGGGACAGGGGGCAGAGTCACTGAAGCTTTCTTT
. TRBJ2-7 TRBV7-2 . CASSSWGGYEQYF TGTGCCAGCAGCTCCTGGGGCGGTTACGAGCAGTACTTC
. TRBJ2-2 TRBV6-5 . CASSPRRGPRELFF TGTGCCAGCTCCCCAAGGAGGGGCCCGCGGGAGCTGTTTTTT
. TRBJ2-1 TRBV6-5 . CASLQVGNEQFF TGTGCCAGCCTCCAGGTGGGCAATGAGCAGTTCTTC
. TRBJ1-5 TRBV2 . CASSGYRFSNQPQHF TGTGCCAGCAGTGGGTACAGATTTAGCAATCAGCCCCAGCATTTT
. TRBJ2-1 TRBV10-3 . CAISESLASYNEQFF TGTGCCATCAGTGAGTCGCTAGCGTCCTACAATGAGCAGTTCTTC
. TRBJ1-2 TRBV7-9 TRBD1 CASSLEGTGTPGF TGTGCCAGCAGCTTAGAGGGGACAGGGACGCCGGGGTTC
. TRBJ1-6 TRBV5-1 TRBD1 CASSSGGTGINSPLHF TGCGCCAGCAGCTCTGGCGGGACAGGGATTAATTCACCCCTCCACTTT
. TRBJ2-3 TRBV15 . CATSRDQDTQYF TGTGCCACCAGCAGAGATCAAGATACGCAGTATTTT
. TRBJ2-2 TRBV6-5 . CASSYGGENTGELFF TGTGCCAGCAGTTACGGCGGTGAGAACACCGGGGAGCTGTTTTTT
. TRBJ2-1 TRBV6-5 . CASSSRVLSYNEQFF TGTGCCAGCAGTTCCCGGGTCCTTTCCTACAATGAGCAGTTCTTC
. TRBJ2-7 TRBV4-1 . CASSQDREGMTYEQYF TGCGCCAGCAGCCAAGATCGGGAAGGGATGACCTACGAGCAGTACTTC